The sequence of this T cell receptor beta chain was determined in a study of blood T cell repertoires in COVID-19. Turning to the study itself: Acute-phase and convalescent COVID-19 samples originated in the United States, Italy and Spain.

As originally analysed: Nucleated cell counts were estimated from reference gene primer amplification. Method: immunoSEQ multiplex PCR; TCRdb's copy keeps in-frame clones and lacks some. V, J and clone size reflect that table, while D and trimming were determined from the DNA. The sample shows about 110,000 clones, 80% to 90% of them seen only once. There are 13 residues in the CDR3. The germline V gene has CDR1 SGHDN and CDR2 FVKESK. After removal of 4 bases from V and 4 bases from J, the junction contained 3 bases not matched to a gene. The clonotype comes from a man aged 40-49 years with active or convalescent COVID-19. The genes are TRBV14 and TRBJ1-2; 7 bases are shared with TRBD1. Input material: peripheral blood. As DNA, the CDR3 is TGTGCCAGCAGCCCGGGACAGTCCTATGGCTACACCTTC. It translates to CASSPGQSYGYTF. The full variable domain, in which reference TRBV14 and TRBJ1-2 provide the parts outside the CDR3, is EAGVTQFPSHSVIEKGQTVTLRCDPISGHDNLYWYRRVMGKEIKFLLHFVKESKQDESGMPNNRFLAERTGGTYSTLKVQPAELEDSGVYFCASSPGQSYGYTFGSGTRLTVV.